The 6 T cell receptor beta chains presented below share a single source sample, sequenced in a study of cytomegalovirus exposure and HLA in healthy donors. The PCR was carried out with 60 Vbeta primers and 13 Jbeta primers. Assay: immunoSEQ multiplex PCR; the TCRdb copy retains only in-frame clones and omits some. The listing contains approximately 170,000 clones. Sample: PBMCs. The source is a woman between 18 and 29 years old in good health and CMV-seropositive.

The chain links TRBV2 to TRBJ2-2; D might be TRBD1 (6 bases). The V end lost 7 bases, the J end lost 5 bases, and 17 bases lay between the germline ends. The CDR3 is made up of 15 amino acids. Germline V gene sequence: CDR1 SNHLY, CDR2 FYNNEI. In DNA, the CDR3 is TGTGCCAGCACTCTCAGGGGTGGGTGGACCGGGGAGCTGTTTTTT. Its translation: CASTLRGGWTGELFF.

CDR3 DNA: TGTGCCAGCAGCTTGATACAGGCCTCCTACGAGCAGTACTTC. The encoded protein is CASSLIQASYEQYF. The chain employs TRBV5-4 and TRBJ2-7, with a weak D call TRBD1 (5 bases). Germline assignment: CDR1 SGHNT and CDR2 YYREEE (reference sequence). The CDR3 spans 14 residues. Trimming left V 1 base short and J 0 bases short, with 8 bases between.

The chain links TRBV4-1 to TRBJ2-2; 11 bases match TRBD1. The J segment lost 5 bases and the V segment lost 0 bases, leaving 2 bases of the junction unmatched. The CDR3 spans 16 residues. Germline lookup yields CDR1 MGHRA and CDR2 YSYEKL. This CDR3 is CASSQDRDRGTGELFF. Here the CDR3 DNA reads TGCGCCAGCAGCCAAGACCGGGACAGGGGGACCGGGGAGCTGTTTTTT.

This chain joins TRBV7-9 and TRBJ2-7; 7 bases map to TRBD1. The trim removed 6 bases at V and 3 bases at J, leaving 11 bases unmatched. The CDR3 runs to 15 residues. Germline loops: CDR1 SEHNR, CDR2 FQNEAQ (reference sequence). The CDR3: CASSSDRVEIYEQYF. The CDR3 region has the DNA TGTGCCAGCAGTTCCGACAGGGTGGAAATCTACGAGCAGTACTTC.

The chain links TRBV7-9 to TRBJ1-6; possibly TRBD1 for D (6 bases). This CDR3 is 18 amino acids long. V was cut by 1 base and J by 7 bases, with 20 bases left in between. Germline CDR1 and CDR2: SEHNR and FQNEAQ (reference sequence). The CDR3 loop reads CASSLGGGGRGNNSPLHF. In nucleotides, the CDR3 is TGTGCCAGCAGCTTAGGCGGGGGCGGCAGGGGTAACAATTCACCCCTCCACTTT.

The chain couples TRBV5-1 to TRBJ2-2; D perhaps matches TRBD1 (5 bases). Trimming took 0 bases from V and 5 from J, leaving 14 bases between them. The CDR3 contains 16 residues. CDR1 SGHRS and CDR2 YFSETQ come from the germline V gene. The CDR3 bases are TGCGCCAGCAGCTTGGGAGCATCCCACAGGACCGGGGAGCTGTTTTTT. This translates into CASSLGASHRTGELFF.